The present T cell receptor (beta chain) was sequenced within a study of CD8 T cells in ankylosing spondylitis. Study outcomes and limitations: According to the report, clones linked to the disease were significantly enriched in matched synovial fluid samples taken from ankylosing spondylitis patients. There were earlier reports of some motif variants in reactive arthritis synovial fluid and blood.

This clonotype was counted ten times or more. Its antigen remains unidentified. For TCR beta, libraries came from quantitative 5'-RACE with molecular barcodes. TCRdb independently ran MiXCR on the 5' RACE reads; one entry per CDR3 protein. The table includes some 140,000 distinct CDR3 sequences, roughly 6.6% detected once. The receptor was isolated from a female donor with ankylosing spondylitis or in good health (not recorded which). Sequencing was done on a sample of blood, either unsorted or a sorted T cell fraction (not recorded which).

DNA of the CDR3: TGCGCCAGCAGCCAAGTCGGGCAGGGGATAATGAACACTGAAGCTTTCTTT. It is translated as CASSQVGQGIMNTEAFF. V and J are TRBV4-1 and TRBJ1-1, with a tentative D call TRBD1 (6 bases). V was shortened by 1 base and J by 0 bases, with 15 bases between the two germline ends. In germline, CDR1 is MGHRA, CDR2 YSYEKL. This CDR3 comprises 17 residues.